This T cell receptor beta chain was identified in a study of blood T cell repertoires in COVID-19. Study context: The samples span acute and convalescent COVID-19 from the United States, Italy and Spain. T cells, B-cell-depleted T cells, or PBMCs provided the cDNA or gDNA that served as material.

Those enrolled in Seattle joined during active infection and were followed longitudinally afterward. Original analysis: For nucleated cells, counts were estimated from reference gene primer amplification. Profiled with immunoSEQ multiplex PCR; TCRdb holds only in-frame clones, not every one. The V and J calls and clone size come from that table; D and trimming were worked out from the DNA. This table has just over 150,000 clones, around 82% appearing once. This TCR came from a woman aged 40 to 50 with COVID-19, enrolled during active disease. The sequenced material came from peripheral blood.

This CDR3 is CASSFLDPGGGSFYNEQFF. CDR3 coding DNA: TGTGCCAGCAGTTTCCTTGACCCGGGGGGCGGGAGTTTCTACAATGAGCAGTTCTTC. J is TRBJ2-1 and V is TRBV27; tentatively, D is TRBD2 (7 bases). CDR3 length: 19 residues. Germline assignment: CDR1 MNHEY and CDR2 SMNVEV (reference sequence). With 3 bases removed from V and 3 bases from J, the gap between germline ends came to 24 bases.